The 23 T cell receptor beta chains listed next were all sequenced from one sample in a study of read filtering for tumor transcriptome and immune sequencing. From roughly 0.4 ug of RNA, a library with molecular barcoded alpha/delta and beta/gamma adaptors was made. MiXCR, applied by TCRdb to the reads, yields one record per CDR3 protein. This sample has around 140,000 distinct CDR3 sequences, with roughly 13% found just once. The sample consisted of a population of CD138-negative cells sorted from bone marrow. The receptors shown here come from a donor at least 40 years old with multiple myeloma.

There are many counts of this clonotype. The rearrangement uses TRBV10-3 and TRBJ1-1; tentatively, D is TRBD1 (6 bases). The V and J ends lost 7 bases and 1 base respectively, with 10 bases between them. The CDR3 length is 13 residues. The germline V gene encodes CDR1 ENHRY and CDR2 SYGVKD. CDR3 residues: CAITQGENTEAFF. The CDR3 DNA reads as TGTGCCATCACACAGGGCGAGAACACTGAAGCTTTCTTT.

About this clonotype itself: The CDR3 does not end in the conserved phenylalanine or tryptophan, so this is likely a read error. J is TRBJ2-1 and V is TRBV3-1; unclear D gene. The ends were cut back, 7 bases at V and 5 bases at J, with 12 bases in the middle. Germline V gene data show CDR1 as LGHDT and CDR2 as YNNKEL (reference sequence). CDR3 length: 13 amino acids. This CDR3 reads CASNHLYNNEQFS. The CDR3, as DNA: TGTGCCAGCAACCACTTATACAACAATGAGCAGTTCTCC.

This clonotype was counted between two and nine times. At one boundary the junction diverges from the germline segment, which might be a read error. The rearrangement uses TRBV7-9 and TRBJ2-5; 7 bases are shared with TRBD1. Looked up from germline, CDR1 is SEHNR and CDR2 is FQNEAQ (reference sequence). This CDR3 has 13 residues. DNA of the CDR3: TGTGCCAGCAGCACGGGACAGCAAGAGACCCAGCACTTC. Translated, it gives CASSTGQQETQHF.

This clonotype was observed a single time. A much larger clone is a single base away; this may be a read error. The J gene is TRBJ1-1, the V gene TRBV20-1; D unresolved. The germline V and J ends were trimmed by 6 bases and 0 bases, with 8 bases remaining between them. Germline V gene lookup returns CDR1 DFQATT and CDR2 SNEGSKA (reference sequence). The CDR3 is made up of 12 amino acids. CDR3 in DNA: TGCAGTGCGTCGAGGGTGAACACTGAAGCTTTCTTT. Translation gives CSASRVNTEAFF.

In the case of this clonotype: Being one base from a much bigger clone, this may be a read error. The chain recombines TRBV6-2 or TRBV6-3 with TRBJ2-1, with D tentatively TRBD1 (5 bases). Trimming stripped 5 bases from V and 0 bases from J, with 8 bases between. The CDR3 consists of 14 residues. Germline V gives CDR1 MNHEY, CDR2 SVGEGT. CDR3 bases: TGTGCCAGCAGTGATCAGGGCTCCTACAATGAGCAGTTCTTC. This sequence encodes CASSDQGSYNEQFF.

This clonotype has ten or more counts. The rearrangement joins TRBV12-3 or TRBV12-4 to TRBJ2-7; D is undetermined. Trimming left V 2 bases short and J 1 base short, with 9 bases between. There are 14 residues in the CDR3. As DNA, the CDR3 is TGTGCCAGCAGTTTAAGACTTCGTTCCTACGAGCAGTACTTC. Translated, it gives CASSLRLRSYEQYF.

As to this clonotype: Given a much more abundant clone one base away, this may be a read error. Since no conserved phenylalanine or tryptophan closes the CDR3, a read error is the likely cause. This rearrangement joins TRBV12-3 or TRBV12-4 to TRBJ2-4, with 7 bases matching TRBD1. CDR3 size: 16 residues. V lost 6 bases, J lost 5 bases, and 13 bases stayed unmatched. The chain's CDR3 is CASSLGTEGNENIQYL. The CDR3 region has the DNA TGTGCCAGCAGCCTTGGGACAGAGGGAAACGAAAACATTCAGTACCTC.

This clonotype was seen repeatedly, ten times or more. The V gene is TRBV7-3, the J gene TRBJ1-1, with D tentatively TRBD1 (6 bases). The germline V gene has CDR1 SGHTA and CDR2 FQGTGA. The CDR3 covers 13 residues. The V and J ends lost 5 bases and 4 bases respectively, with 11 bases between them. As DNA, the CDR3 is TGTGCCAGCAGCCAAGGACAGCTCACTGAAGCTTTCTTT. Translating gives CASSQGQLTEAFF.

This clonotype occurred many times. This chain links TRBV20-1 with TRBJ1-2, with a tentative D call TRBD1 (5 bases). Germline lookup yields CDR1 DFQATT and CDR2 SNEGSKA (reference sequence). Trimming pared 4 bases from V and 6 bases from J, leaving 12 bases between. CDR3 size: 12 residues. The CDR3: CSATGGFHGYTF. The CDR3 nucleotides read TGCAGTGCTACTGGGGGATTCCATGGCTACACCTTC.

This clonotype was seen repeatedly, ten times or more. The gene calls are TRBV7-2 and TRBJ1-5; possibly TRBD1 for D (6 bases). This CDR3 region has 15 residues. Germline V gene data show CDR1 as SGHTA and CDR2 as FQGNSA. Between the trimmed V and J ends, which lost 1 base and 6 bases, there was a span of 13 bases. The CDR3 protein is CASSLGGGHGQPQHF. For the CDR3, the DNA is TGTGCCAGCAGCTTAGGTGGGGGGCACGGTCAGCCCCAGCATTTT.

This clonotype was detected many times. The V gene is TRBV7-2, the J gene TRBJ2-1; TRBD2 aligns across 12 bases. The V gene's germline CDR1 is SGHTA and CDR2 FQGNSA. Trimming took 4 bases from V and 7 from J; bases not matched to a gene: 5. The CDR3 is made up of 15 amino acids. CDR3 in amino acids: CASSSTSGSRNEQFF. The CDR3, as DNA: TGTGCCAGCAGCTCGACTAGCGGGAGCAGGAATGAGCAGTTCTTC. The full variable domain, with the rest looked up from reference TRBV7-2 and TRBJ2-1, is GAGVSQSPSNKVTEKGKDVELRCDPISGHTALYWYRQSLGQGLEFLIYFQGNSAPDKSGLPSDRFSAERTGGSVSTLTIQRTQQEDSAVYLCASSSTSGSRNEQFFGPGTRLTVL.

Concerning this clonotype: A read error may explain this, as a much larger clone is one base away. The CDR3 coding sequence is TGTGCCAGCAGTTCCGACAGGTGGTACACTGATGCTTTCTTT. Its protein is CASSSDRWYTDAFF. J is TRBJ1-1 and V is TRBV12-3 or TRBV12-4; possibly TRBD1 for D (6 bases). The CDR3 is 14 residues long.

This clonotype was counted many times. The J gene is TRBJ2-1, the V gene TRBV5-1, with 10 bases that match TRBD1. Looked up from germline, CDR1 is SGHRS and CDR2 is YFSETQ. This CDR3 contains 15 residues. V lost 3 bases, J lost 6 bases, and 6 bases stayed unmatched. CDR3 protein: CASSSGTGARNEQFF. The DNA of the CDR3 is TGCGCCAGCAGCTCAGGGACAGGGGCTCGCAATGAGCAGTTCTTC.

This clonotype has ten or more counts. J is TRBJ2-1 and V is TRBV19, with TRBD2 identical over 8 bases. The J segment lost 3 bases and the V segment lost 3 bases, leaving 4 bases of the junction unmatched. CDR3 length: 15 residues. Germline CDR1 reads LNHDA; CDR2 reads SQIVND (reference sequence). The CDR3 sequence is CASSISAGVYNEQFF. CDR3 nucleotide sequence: TGTGCCAGTAGTATCTCAGCGGGAGTCTACAATGAGCAGTTCTTC.

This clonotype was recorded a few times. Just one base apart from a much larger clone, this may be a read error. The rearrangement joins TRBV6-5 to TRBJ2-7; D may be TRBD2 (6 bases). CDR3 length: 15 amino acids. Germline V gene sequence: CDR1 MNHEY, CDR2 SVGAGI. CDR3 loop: CASSYSIQGGYKQYF. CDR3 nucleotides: TGTGCCAGCAGTTACTCAATCCAGGGAGGCTACAAGCAGTACTTC.

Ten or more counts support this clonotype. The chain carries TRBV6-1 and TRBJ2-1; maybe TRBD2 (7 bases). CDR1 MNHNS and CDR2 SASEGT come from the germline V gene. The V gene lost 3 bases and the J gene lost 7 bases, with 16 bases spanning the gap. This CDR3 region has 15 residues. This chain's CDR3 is CASSDTGGRGNEQFF. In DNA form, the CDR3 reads TGTGCCAGCAGTGATACCGGGGGGCGCGGAAATGAGCAGTTCTTC.

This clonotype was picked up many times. The CDR3 region has the DNA TGTGCCAGCAGCATCCCGTTGCGGATGGGGTACAATGAGCAGTTCTTC. This codes for CASSIPLRMGYNEQFF. The chain has TRBV7-8 and TRBJ2-1; D is unclear. The CDR3 runs 16 residues. CDR1 and CDR2 from the germline V gene are SGHVS and FQNEAQ. The V end lost 5 bases, the J end lost 4 bases, and 18 bases lay between the germline ends.

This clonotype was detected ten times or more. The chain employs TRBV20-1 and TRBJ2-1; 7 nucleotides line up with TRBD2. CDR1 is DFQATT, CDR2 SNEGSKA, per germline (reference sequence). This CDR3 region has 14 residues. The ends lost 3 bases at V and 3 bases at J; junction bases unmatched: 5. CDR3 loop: CSASGGSYYNEQFF. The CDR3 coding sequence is TGCAGTGCTAGTGGCGGGAGCTACTACAATGAGCAGTTCTTC.

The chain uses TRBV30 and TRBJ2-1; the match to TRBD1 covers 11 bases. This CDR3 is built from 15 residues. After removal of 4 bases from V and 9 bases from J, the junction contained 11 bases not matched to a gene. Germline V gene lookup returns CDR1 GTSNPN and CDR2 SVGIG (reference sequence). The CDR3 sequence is CAWNRIEDRGLEQFF. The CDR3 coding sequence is TGTGCCTGGAACAGGATCGAGGACAGGGGGCTTGAGCAGTTCTTC.

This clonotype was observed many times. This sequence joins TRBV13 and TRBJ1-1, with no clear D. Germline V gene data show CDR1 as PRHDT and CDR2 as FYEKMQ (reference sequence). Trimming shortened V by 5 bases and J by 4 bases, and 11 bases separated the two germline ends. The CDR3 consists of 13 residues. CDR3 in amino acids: CASSVGWGTEAFF. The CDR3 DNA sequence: TGTGCCAGCAGCGTCGGGTGGGGCACTGAAGCTTTCTTT.

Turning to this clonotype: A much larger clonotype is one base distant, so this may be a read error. CDR3 sequence reads: CASSPAPGRGMDGQFF. Written as DNA, the CDR3 is TGTGCCAGCAGCCCCGCCCCGGGTCGCGGGATGGATGGGCAGTTCTTC. V and J are TRBV7-2 and TRBJ2-1; D is perhaps TRBD2 (6 bases). V lost 5 bases and J 12 bases, leaving 26 bases between the germline ends. The CDR3 covers 16 residues. Germline V lookup: CDR1 SGHTA, CDR2 FQGNSA.

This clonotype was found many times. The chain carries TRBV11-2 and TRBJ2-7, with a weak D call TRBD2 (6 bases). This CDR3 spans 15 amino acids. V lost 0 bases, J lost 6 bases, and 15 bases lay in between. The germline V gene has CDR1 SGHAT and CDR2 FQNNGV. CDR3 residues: CASSLDQTGVREQYF. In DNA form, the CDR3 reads TGTGCCAGCAGCTTAGATCAGACGGGAGTACGCGAGCAGTACTTC.

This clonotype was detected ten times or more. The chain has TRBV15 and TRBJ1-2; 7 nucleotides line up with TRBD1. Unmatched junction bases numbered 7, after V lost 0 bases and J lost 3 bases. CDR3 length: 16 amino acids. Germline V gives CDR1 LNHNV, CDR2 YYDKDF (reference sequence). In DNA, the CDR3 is TGTGCCACCAGCAGAGATCGTCAGGGGGACGACTATGGCTACACCTTC. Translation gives CATSRDRQGDDYGYTF.